This TCR beta chain originates from a study of PD-1 blockade in classical Hodgkin lymphoma. Study-level findings and limits: Possible causes of repertoire differences, disease activity or prior therapy, remain undefined. For complete responders, baseline diversity was comparable to that of newly diagnosed patients. The CD4+ diversity rise by C4D1 was clearest in complete responders.

Clones were sequenced by immunoSEQ multiplex PCR, and TCRdb holds only the in-frame ones, with some missing. The sample yields tens of thousands of clones, roughly 87% seen once. Concerning this clone: Its antigen remains unidentified.

Germline V lookup: CDR1 DFQATT, CDR2 SNEGSKA (reference sequence). The V end was cut by 5 bases, the J end by 11 bases, with 13 bases between. This CDR3 is 11 amino acids long. Time point described: cycle 4 day 1 (C4D1), after less than seven weeks of nivolumab. Each patient experienced a relapse that followed autologous stem cell transplantation, and brentuximab vedotin exposure varied. The sample here was peripheral blood mononuclear cells (PBMCs), taken before the fourth cycle of nivolumab. The rearrangement uses TRBV20-1 and TRBJ1-5; D uncertain. The receptor was isolated from a human donor with classical Hodgkin lymphoma. In DNA, the CDR3 is TGCAGTGCTTGGGCGGCCGGGACCCAGCATTTT. Protein product: CSAWAAGTQHF.